These T cell receptor beta chains were read from a single sample in a study of cytomegalovirus exposure and HLA in healthy donors. Assay: immunoSEQ multiplex PCR; the TCRdb copy retains only in-frame clones and omits some. The sample comprises roughly 100,000 clones, approximately 71% of which are singletons, and around 9.6% rests with the top ten. Sequencing used PBMCs. The source of these receptors is a male donor in good health and CMV-seropositive. CDR3s include the opening cysteine and the closing phenylalanine or tryptophan. A D gene is named only where the DNA matches it firmly. The size of a clone is reported for some rows only, either as once, few or many, or as a class for expanded clones.

j_call	d_call	clone_size	v_call	cdr3_nt	cdr3_aa
TRBJ2-1	TRBD2	.	TRBV19	TGTGCCAGTAGTCGCCCGACTAGCGGGAGGATCGGCAATGAGCAGTTCTTC	CASSRPTSGRIGNEQFF
TRBJ2-5	TRBD2	few	TRBV27	TGTGCCAGCAGTATCCGGTTCCCCTCACTAGCGGGAGGGGCGGAGACCCAGTACTTC	CASSIRFPSLAGGAETQYF
TRBJ2-2	TRBD1	.	TRBV7-3	TGTGCCAGCAGCCGCAGCTCCGGGACAGCGAACACCGGGGAGCTGTTTTTT	CASSRSSGTANTGELFF
TRBJ2-7	.	.	TRBV7-2	TGTGCCAGCAGCTTAGTATCGGAGCAGTACTTC	CASSLVSEQYF
TRBJ1-2	.	.	TRBV7-2	TGTGCCAGCAGCTTAGACCAGAACTATGGCTACACCTTC	CASSLDQNYGYTF
TRBJ1-5	.	.	TRBV10-3	TGTGCCATCAGTGAGTCGGGGGGGGCACGGCAGCCCCAGCATTTT	CAISESGGARQPQHF
TRBJ2-3	TRBD1	.	TRBV18	TGTGCCAGTTCATCGGGACAGGGCACAGATACGCAGTATTTT	CASSSGQGTDTQYF
TRBJ2-3	TRBD2	.	TRBV6-5	TGTGCCAGCCGTTCGGGAGGACCCCCCACAGATACGCAGTATTTT	CASRSGGPPTDTQYF
TRBJ1-2	.	.	TRBV6-6	TGTGCCAGCAGGCAATCCGGGGCGGGAGGCTACACCTTC	CASRQSGAGGYTF
TRBJ2-1	.	.	TRBV4-3	TGCGCCAGCAGCCAAGAAGGTAGCCTGGAGGGGGAGCAGTTCTTC	CASSQEGSLEGEQFF
TRBJ1-5	.	few	TRBV6-6	TGTGCCAGCAGCCGGGGACTGACTCAGAATCAGCCCCAGCATTTT	CASSRGLTQNQPQHF
TRBJ1-2	TRBD1	.	TRBV10-3	TGTGCCATCAGTGCTACAGGGGGCGCGGGCTACACCTTC	CAISATGGAGYTF
TRBJ2-1	TRBD2	.	TRBV11-2	TGTGCCAGCAGCTTAGCGGGAGGGCCCGGGAATGAGCAGTTCTTC	CASSLAGGPGNEQFF
TRBJ2-4	TRBD2	few	TRBV6-1	TGTGCCAGCAGCCCTGGGACTACCCGATTAAACATTCAGTACTTC	CASSPGTTRLNIQYF
TRBJ2-2	TRBD1	.	TRBV2	TGTGCCAGCATCGGACAGGGGAACACCGGGGAGCTGTTTTTT	CASIGQGNTGELFF
TRBJ1-1	TRBD1	.	TRBV5-4	TGTGCCAGCAATAAGGACAGGGGCGGTCAGAACACTGAAGCTTTCTTT	CASNKDRGGQNTEAFF
TRBJ2-3	TRBD1	.	TRBV15	TGTGCCACCAGCAGAGATACGGACCGGGACAGGCCCACAGATACGCAGTATTTT	CATSRDTDRDRPTDTQYF
TRBJ2-1	TRBD2	.	TRBV29-1	TGCAGCGGGATTACCGGGACTAGCGCCTACAATGAGCAGTTCTTC	CSGITGTSAYNEQFF
TRBJ1-1	.	.	TRBV11-2	TGTGCCAGCAGCTTTGACAGAGCGAACACTGAAGCTTTCTTT	CASSFDRANTEAFF
TRBJ2-1	TRBD2	.	TRBV5-1	TGCGCCAGCAGCTTGGGCGGGAGCACGTCCTACAATGAGCAGTTCTTC	CASSLGGSTSYNEQFF
TRBJ2-6	TRBD1	.	TRBV7-9	TGTGCCAGCAGCCACCAGGGGGCAGAACTCTCTGGGGCCAACGTCCTGACTTTC	CASSHQGAELSGANVLTF
TRBJ2-1	TRBD2	.	TRBV6-1	TGTGCCAGCAAACCTACTAGCGGGGTTTACAATGAGCAGTTCTTC	CASKPTSGVYNEQFF
TRBJ1-4	.	.	TRBV27	TGTGCCAGCAGTTTATCAACTCCGCCCCGAAAACTGTTTTTT	CASSLSTPPRKLFF
TRBJ2-7	TRBD1	.	TRBV11-2	TGTGCCAGCAGCTTGGACAGGGACACCTACGAGCAGTACTTC	CASSLDRDTYEQYF
TRBJ2-5	TRBD2	.	TRBV5-1	TGCGCCAGCAGCTTGGGGGAGGGAATGGGTCAAGAGACCCAGTACTTC	CASSLGEGMGQETQYF
TRBJ2-5	.	.	TRBV4-3	TGCGCCAGCAGCCACCAGGGCCGAGAGACCCAGTACTTC	CASSHQGRETQYF
TRBJ1-1	.	.	TRBV10-3	TGTGCCATCAGGGGAGGGCCGGGCACTGAAGCTTTCTTT	CAIRGGPGTEAFF
TRBJ2-5	.	.	TRBV7-2	TGTGCCACCTCGGACTATGTCCAAGAGACCCAGTACTTC	CATSDYVQETQYF
TRBJ1-4	TRBD1	.	TRBV7-2	TGTGCCAGCAGCGGACAGGAGCATGAAAAACTGTTTTTT	CASSGQEHEKLFF
TRBJ1-5	.	.	TRBV19	TGTGCCAGTAGTATAGGGGCACGGCCCAATCAGCCCCAGCATTTT	CASSIGARPNQPQHF
TRBJ2-7	.	.	TRBV28	TGTGCCAGCAGTTTTCTGTCGGGGGAGCAGTACTTC	CASSFLSGEQYF
TRBJ1-1	.	.	TRBV6-5	TGTGCCAGCAGTATGGGGCTGAACACTGAAGCTTTCTTT	CASSMGLNTEAFF
TRBJ2-1	.	.	TRBV6-4	TGTGCCAGCAGTGTCTCGACTCAGGTCGGGATGGGGGAGCAGTTCTTC	CASSVSTQVGMGEQFF
TRBJ1-2	TRBD1	once	TRBV11-2	TGTGCCAGCAGCGCGGACAGGACTTATGGCTACACCTTC	CASSADRTYGYTF
TRBJ2-1	TRBD2	.	TRBV5-1	TGCGCCAGCAGCTCGGGACTAGCGGGAGCGCGCGATGAGCAGTTCTTC	CASSSGLAGARDEQFF
TRBJ2-2	.	.	TRBV11-2	TGTGCCAGCAGACGGAGGGGGAACACCGGGGAGCTGTTTTTT	CASRRRGNTGELFF
TRBJ2-4	.	.	TRBV28	TGTGCCAGCAGTTTTGAGGACAGTCAGTACTTC	CASSFEDSQYF
TRBJ1-1	.	.	TRBV7-9	TGTGCCACAGGGCCAGCTATGAACACTGAAGCTTTCTTT	CATGPAMNTEAFF
TRBJ1-2	.	.	TRBV6-1	TGTGCCACGGGGGGCGCGGGCTATGGCTACACCTTC	CATGGAGYGYTF
TRBJ1-4	.	.	TRBV28	TGTGCCAGCAGTTTAAGAGCAACTAATGAAAAACTGTTTTTT	CASSLRATNEKLFF